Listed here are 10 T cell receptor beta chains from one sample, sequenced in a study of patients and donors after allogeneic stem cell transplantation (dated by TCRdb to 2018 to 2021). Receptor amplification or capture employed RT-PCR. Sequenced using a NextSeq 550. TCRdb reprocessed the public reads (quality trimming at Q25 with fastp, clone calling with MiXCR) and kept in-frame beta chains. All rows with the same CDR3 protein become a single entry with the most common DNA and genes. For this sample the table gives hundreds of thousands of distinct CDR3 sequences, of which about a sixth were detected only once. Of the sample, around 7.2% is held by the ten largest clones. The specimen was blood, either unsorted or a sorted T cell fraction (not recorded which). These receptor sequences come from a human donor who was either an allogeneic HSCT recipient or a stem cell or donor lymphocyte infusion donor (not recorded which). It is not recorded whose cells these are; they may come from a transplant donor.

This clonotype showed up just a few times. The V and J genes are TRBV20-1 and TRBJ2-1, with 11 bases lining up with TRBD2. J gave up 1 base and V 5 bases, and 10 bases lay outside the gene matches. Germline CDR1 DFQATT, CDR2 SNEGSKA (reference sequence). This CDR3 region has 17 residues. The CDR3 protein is CSASSLAGGYSYNEQFF. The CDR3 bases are TGCAGTGCTTCTTCTCTAGCGGGAGGTTATTCCTACAATGAGCAGTTCTTC.

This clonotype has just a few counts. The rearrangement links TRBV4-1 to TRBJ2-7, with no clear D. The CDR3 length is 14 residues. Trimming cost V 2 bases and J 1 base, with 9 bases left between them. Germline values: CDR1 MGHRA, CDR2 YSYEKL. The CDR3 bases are TGCGCCAGCAGCCAACCAGTGGGGTCCTACGAGCAGTACTTC. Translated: CASSQPVGSYEQYF.

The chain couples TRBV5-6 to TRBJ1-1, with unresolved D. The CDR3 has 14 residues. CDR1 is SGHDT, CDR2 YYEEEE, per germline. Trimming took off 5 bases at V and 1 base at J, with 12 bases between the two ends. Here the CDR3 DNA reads TGTGCCAGCAGTGGGAATAGGAGGAACACTGAAGCTTTCTTT. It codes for CASSGNRRNTEAFF.

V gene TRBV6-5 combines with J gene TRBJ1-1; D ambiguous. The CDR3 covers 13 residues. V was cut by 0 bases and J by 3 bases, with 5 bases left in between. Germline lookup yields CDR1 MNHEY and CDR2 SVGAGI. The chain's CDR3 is CASSYSSYTEAFF. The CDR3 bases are TGTGCCAGCAGTTACTCGAGTTACACTGAAGCTTTCTTT.

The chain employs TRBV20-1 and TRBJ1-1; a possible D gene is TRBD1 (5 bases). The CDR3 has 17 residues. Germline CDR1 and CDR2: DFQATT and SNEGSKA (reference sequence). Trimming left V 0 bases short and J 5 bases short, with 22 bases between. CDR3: CSARDAGRWGVATEAFF. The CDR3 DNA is TGCAGTGCTAGAGATGCGGGGAGATGGGGGGTGGCAACTGAAGCTTTCTTT.

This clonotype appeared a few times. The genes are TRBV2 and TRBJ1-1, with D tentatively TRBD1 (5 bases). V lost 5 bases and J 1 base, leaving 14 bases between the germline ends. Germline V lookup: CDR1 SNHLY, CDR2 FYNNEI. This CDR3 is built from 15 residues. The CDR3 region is CASSPPGVANTEAFF. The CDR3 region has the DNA TGTGCCAGCAGTCCTCCGGGGGTGGCGAACACTGAAGCTTTCTTT.

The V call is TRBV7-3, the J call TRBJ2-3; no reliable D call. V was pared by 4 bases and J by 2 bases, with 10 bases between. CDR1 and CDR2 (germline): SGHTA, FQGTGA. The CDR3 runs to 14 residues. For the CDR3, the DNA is TGTGCCAGCAGCTATGACAAAAACACAGATACGCAGTATTTT. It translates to CASSYDKNTDTQYF.

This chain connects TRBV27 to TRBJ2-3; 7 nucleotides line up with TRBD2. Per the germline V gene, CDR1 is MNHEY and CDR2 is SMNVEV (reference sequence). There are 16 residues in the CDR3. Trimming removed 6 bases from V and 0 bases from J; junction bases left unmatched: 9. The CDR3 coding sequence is TGTGCCAGCAGCCCCCACCTAGCGGATAGCACAGATACGCAGTATTTT. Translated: CASSPHLADSTDTQYF.

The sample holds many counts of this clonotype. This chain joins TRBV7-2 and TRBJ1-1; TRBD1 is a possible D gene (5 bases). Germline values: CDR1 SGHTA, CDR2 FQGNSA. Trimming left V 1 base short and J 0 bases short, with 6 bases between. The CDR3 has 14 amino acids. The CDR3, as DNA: TGTGCCAGCAGCTTAGGCAGGGTGAACACTGAAGCTTTCTTT. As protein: CASSLGRVNTEAFF.

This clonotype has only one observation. The CDR3 reads CSAGLGGAATRNEQFF. CDR3 sequence (DNA): TGCAGTGCTGGGCTGGGCGGAGCCGCCACGAGGAATGAGCAGTTCTTC. The chain has TRBV20-1 and TRBJ2-1; no firm D call. Trimming took 5 bases from V and 7 from J, leaving 24 bases between them. The germline gives CDR1 DFQATT, CDR2 SNEGSKA (reference sequence). The CDR3 consists of 16 residues.